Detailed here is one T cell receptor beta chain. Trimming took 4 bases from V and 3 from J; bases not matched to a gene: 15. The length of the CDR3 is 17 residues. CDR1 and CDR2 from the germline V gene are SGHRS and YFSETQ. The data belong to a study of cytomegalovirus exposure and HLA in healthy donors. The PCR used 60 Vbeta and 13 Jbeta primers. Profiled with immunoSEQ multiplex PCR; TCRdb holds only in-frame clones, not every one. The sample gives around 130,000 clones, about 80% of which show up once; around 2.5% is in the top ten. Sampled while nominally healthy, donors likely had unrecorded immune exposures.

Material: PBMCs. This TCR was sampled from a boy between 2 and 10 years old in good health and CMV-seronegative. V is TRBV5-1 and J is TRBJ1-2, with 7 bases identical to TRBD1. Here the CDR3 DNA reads TGCGCCAGCAGCCTAGATCGAAGGGACAGACAATACTATGGCTACACCTTC. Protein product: CASSLDRRDRQYYGYTF.